The 28 T cell receptor beta chains below come from one sample, sequenced in a study of T cells in localized non-small cell lung cancer. Measured with immunoSEQ multiplex PCR; TCRdb has only the in-frame clones, and not every one. This table has about 48,000 clones, about 80% appearing once. Sequences were derived from peripheral blood, sampled before any cancer treatment. The receptors here all came from a man aged 35-75 years with stage I squamous cell lung carcinoma.

V is TRBV28 and J is TRBJ1-6; tentatively, D is TRBD1 (5 bases). The CDR3 length is 15 residues. Germline CDR1 reads MDHEN; CDR2 reads SYDVKM. V gave up 3 bases and J gave up 6 bases, with 12 bases separating them. CDR3: CASSFMGGSNSPLHF. CDR3 DNA sequence: TGTGCCAGCAGTTTCATGGGGGGTTCTAATTCACCCCTCCACTTT.

This sequence joins TRBV6-5 and TRBJ2-5; TRBD2 agrees at 7 bases. With V trimmed by 0 bases and J by 4 bases, 5 bases remained unmatched. Germline V gene data show CDR1 as MNHEY and CDR2 as SVGAGI. CDR3 size: 15 residues. The CDR3 loop reads CASSYSGGGRETQYF. The DNA for the CDR3 is TGTGCCAGCAGTTACTCGGGGGGGGGTCGAGAGACCCAGTACTTC.

V is TRBV7-2 and J is TRBJ2-7; D possibly corresponds to TRBD2 (5 bases). The CDR3 sequence is 13 residues long. The germline gives CDR1 SGHTA, CDR2 FQGNSA. V shed 1 base and J shed 10 bases, with 14 bases lying between them. The CDR3 region is CASSLDQERRQYF. The CDR3 coding sequence is TGTGCCAGCAGCTTAGATCAAGAGCGGAGACAGTACTTC.

The chain joins TRBV19 to TRBJ1-6; unclear D gene. Germline-derived CDR1 and CDR2 are LNHDA and SQIVND (reference sequence). Trimming took 7 bases from V and 0 from J, leaving 13 bases between them. The CDR3 loop spans 16 amino acids. CDR3 amino acids: CASKPQPSSYNSPLHF. In DNA, the CDR3 is TGTGCCAGTAAGCCACAGCCGAGCTCCTATAATTCACCCCTCCACTTT.

CDR3 sequence reads: CASSAPEGHRYGYTF. The CDR3 DNA follows: TGTGCCAGCAGTGCCCCGGAGGGACACAGGTATGGCTACACCTTC. The chain links TRBV6-5 to TRBJ1-2; D might be TRBD1 (6 bases). The CDR3 covers 15 residues. The germline V gene encodes CDR1 MNHEY and CDR2 SVGAGI. Deletions cut 5 bases from V and 5 bases from J, with 18 bases between.

The rearrangement joins TRBV27 to TRBJ2-1; TRBD1 is a possible D gene (6 bases). Germline assignment: CDR1 MNHEY and CDR2 SMNVEV (reference sequence). CDR3 length equals 14 residues. Trimming shortened V by 3 bases and J by 6 bases, and 12 bases separated the two germline ends. In DNA, the CDR3 is TGTGCCAGCAGTTTGCAGGGGACGATCAATGAGCAGTTCTTC. This gives the protein CASSLQGTINEQFF.

The chain carries TRBV6-4 and TRBJ1-4; TRBD1 is a possible D gene (5 bases). V was shortened by 5 bases and J by 6 bases, with 13 bases between the two germline ends. The CDR3 sequence is 14 residues long. Germline-derived CDR1 and CDR2 are MRHNA and SNTAGT. The CDR3 region is CASSLNWGDEKLFF. The CDR3 coding sequence is TGTGCCAGCAGTCTCAACTGGGGGGATGAAAAACTGTTTTTT.

This chain connects TRBV10-3 to TRBJ1-1, with D uncertain. This CDR3 region has 15 residues. From germline, CDR1 is ENHRY and CDR2 SYGVKD. Deletions cut 6 bases from V and 1 base from J, with 15 bases between. The CDR3 nucleotides read TGTGCCATCAGAGGAAGCGACACCCGGAACACTGAAGCTTTCTTT. The encoded protein is CAIRGSDTRNTEAFF.

The chain has TRBV10-1 and TRBJ2-2; weak D call: TRBD2 (6 bases). Trimming took off 4 bases at V and 3 bases at J, with 12 bases between the two ends. This CDR3 region has 15 residues. Germline CDR1 is WNHNN and CDR2 is SYGVQD (reference sequence). CDR3 amino acids: CASSAFIADTGELFF. The DNA for the CDR3 is TGCGCCAGCAGTGCCTTCATAGCGGACACCGGGGAGCTGTTTTTT.

In DNA, the CDR3 is TGTGCCAGCTCACCGGGGGTCTCCTACGAGCAGTACTTC. This translates into CASSPGVSYEQYF. The V and J genes are TRBV18 and TRBJ2-7; D tentatively fits TRBD1 or TRBD2 (5 bases each). The CDR3 length is 13 residues. From germline, CDR1 is KGHSH and CDR2 LQKENI. V lost 3 bases and J lost 0, with 6 bases in between.

This chain links TRBV7-8 with TRBJ2-3; D remains unclear. This CDR3 has 14 residues. From germline, CDR1 is SGHVS and CDR2 FQNEAQ. The V gene lost 3 bases and the J gene lost 1 base, with 8 bases spanning the gap. Here the CDR3 DNA reads TGTGCCAGCAGCTTTCTCCTGGGCACAGATACGCAGTATTTT. Translating it yields CASSFLLGTDTQYF.

The chain uses TRBV6-1 and TRBJ1-5; TRBD1 is a possible D gene (6 bases). The V and J ends lost 4 bases and 0 bases respectively, with 13 bases between them. This CDR3 has 16 residues. The V gene's germline CDR1 is MNHNS and CDR2 SASEGT. The CDR3 region has the DNA TGTGCCAGCAGTGCGGGGGCATCTTCTAGCAATCAGCCCCAGCATTTT. Encoded protein: CASSAGASSSNQPQHF.

The V and J genes are TRBV9 and TRBJ2-2; unclear D gene. The CDR3 loop spans 17 amino acids. The V gene's germline CDR1 is SGDLS and CDR2 YYNGEE. Trimming cost V 0 bases and J 1 base, with 13 bases left between them. DNA for the CDR3: TGTGCCAGCAGCGTAGCTCATAACCGTGGGAACACCGGGGAGCTGTTTTTT. It translates to CASSVAHNRGNTGELFF.

The chain couples TRBV28 to TRBJ2-7; 7 bases match TRBD1. V trimming: 5 bases; J trimming: 1 base; junction bases outside the gene matches: 8. This CDR3 is built from 15 residues. The germline V gene encodes CDR1 MDHEN and CDR2 SYDVKM. The CDR3 is CASSPMDRRSYEQYF. For the CDR3, the DNA is TGTGCCAGCAGTCCCATGGACAGGAGATCCTACGAGCAGTACTTC.

The rearrangement links TRBV10-3 to TRBJ1-1; 11 bases are shared with TRBD1. V shed 8 bases, J shed 3 bases, and the junction held 2 bases outside the gene matches. CDR3 length equals 13 residues. Germline V lookup: CDR1 ENHRY, CDR2 SYGVKD. The CDR3 here is CAIRTGGDTEAFF. CDR3 DNA: TGTGCCATCCGGACAGGGGGCGACACTGAAGCTTTCTTT.

This clone was seen a few times. The rearrangement uses TRBV28 and TRBJ1-1; D unresolved. Germline values: CDR1 MDHEN, CDR2 SYDVKM. The CDR3 length is 13 residues. V lost 2 bases and J lost 5, with 9 bases in between. For the CDR3, the DNA is TGTGCCAGCAGTTTAGGGCAGAAAACTGAAGCTTTCTTT. Translating gives CASSLGQKTEAFF.

This chain uses TRBV4-1 with TRBJ1-6, with D tentatively TRBD1 (5 bases). CDR1 MGHRA and CDR2 YSYEKL come from the germline V gene. V was pared by 5 bases and J by 9 bases, with 11 bases between. The CDR3 sequence is 13 residues long. This CDR3 is CASSGQGSSPLHF. CDR3 in DNA: TGCGCCAGCAGCGGGCAGGGCTCTTCACCCCTCCACTTT.

The chain joins TRBV28 to TRBJ2-7, with a possible D match to TRBD2 (5 bases). Deletions cut 3 bases from V and 7 bases from J, with 10 bases between. CDR3 length: 12 residues. Germline V gene lookup returns CDR1 MDHEN and CDR2 SYDVKM. The CDR3 loop reads CASSFGVLEQYF. The CDR3 DNA sequence: TGTGCCAGCAGTTTCGGGGTCCTGGAGCAGTACTTC.

The chain combines TRBV7-8 with TRBJ1-5; D is possibly TRBD1 (6 bases). Deletions cut 1 base from V and 0 bases from J, with 16 bases between. This CDR3 comprises 18 residues. Germline V CDR1 and CDR2: SGHVS, FQNEAQ. The CDR3 is CASSLDAWTAHSNQPQHF. CDR3 coding DNA: TGTGCCAGCAGCTTAGACGCATGGACAGCCCATAGCAATCAGCCCCAGCATTTT.

This sequence joins TRBV28 and TRBJ1-4, with a possible D match to TRBD1 (6 bases). The CDR3 sequence is 12 residues long. Germline CDR1 MDHEN, CDR2 SYDVKM. Trimming removed 3 bases at V and 8 bases at J, with 7 bases between. CDR3 residues: CASSFDREKLFF. CDR3 bases: TGTGCCAGCAGTTTCGACAGGGAAAAACTGTTTTTT.

A remark on this clone: Mismatch with germline at one junction end may stem from a read error. At the DNA level, this CDR3 is encoded by other sequences in the same sample as well. CDR3 region: CASGVGGYNEQFF. The CDR3 DNA reads as TGTGCCAGTGGTGTGGGCGGCTACAATGAACAGTTCTTC. V gene TRBV19 combines with J gene TRBJ2-1; D gene ambiguous. CDR1 LNHDA and CDR2 SQIVND come from the germline V gene (reference sequence). CDR3 length equals 13 residues. The full variable domain, rest sourced from reference TRBV19 and TRBJ2-1, is DGGITQSPKYLFRKEGQNVTLSCEQNLNHDAMYWYRQDPGQGLRLIYYSQIVNDFQKGDIAEGYSVSREKKESFPLTVTSAQKNPTAFYLCASGVGGYNEQFFGPGTRLTVL.

For the CDR3, the DNA is TGTGCCAGCTCACCGCCGACAGGGGGTTCAGGGGAGCAGTACTTC. Protein: CASSPPTGGSGEQYF. The chain combines TRBV18 with TRBJ2-7; 9 bases agree with TRBD1. Germline CDR1 and CDR2: KGHSH and LQKENI. J lost 7 bases, V lost 3 bases, and 10 bases had no gene match. The CDR3 contains 15 residues.

The chain couples TRBV19 to TRBJ1-2; no clear D gene. Trimming cost V 9 bases and J 4 bases, with 12 bases left between them. This CDR3 spans 12 amino acids. The V gene's germline CDR1 is LNHDA and CDR2 SQIVND (reference sequence). CDR3 in amino acids: CASHDGVYGYTF. Here the CDR3 DNA reads TGTGCCAGCCATGACGGAGTCTATGGCTACACCTTC.

This chain links TRBV7-9 with TRBJ1-6; D not certain. From germline, CDR1 is SEHNR and CDR2 FQNEAQ (reference sequence). CDR3 size: 14 residues. V was cut by 5 bases and J by 5 bases, with 10 bases left in between. CDR3 in amino acids: CASSEWADNSPLHF. Here the CDR3 DNA reads TGTGCCAGCAGCGAATGGGCAGATAATTCACCCCTCCACTTT.

This clone was counted between two and nine times. The chain joins TRBV28 to TRBJ2-5; D not resolved. V was cut by 7 bases and J by 7 bases, with 19 bases left in between. The germline V gene encodes CDR1 MDHEN and CDR2 SYDVKM. The CDR3 is made up of 14 amino acids. CDR3 sequence reads: CASTTMSGPGTQYF. Written as DNA, the CDR3 is TGTGCCAGCACCACAATGTCTGGGCCCGGGACCCAGTACTTC.

The V and J genes are TRBV28 and TRBJ2-2, with 7 positions matching TRBD1. CDR1 and CDR2 from the germline V gene are MDHEN and SYDVKM. J lost 1 base, V lost 7 bases, and 3 bases had no gene match. The CDR3 loop spans 14 amino acids. CDR3: CASNRGLNTGELFF. The CDR3 DNA reads TGTGCCAGCAACAGGGGCTTGAACACCGGGGAGCTGTTTTTT.

The chain links TRBV29-1 to TRBJ2-1; TRBD2 matches at 9 bases. The CDR3 is 13 amino acids. Germline V gives CDR1 SQVTM, CDR2 ANQGSEA. The CDR3 bases are TGCGGTTTACTAGCGGGCTCCTACAATGAGCAGTTCTTC. Protein sequence: CGLLAGSYNEQFF.

The V call is TRBV2, the J call TRBJ1-5; D ambiguous. There are 14 residues in the CDR3. In germline, CDR1 is SNHLY, CDR2 FYNNEI. Deletions cut 7 bases from V and 0 bases from J, with 10 bases between. The CDR3 sequence: CASTLTDSNQPQHF. CDR3 sequence (DNA): TGTGCCAGCACCTTGACCGATAGCAATCAGCCCCAGCATTTT.